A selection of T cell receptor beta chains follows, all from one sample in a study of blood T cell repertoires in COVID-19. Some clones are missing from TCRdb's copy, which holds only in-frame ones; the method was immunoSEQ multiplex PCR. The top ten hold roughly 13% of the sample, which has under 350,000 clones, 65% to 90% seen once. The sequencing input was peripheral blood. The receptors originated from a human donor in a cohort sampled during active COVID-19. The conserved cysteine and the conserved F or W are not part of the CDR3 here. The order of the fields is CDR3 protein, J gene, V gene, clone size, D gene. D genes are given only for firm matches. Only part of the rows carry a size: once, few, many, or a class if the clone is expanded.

ASSKLSRQNSPLH,TRBJ1-6,TRBV19,.,.
ASSLIQSDSPLH,TRBJ1-6,TRBV7-8,.,.
ASSVESEGWNTQY,TRBJ2-3,TRBV9,.,.
ASSSGLDYGYT,TRBJ1-2,TRBV5-1,.,.
ASSPGNLAGGLYEQY,TRBJ2-7,TRBV19,.,TRBD2
AWSGGGKPFYEQY,TRBJ2-7,TRBV30,.,TRBD2
AIAPRAGGGDEQF,TRBJ2-1,TRBV10-3,.,TRBD2
ASGTDLTTNEQF,TRBJ2-1,TRBV2,.,.
ASSPPLGPTDTQY,TRBJ2-3,TRBV11-2,few,.
ASSLVGASGRDEQF,TRBJ2-1,TRBV5-1,.,TRBD2